This T cell receptor beta chain was documented in a study of STAT5B mutations in CD4+ large granular lymphocyte leukemia. The J segment lost 5 bases and the V segment lost 9 bases, leaving 5 bases of the junction unmatched. Germline values: CDR1 LNHNV, CDR2 YYDKDF (reference sequence). This CDR3 is 13 amino acids long. Study conclusions and caveats: Without putative leukemic clones, patient CD4-sorted repertoires remained more clonal than healthy CD4+ repertoires.

Assay: immunoSEQ multiplex PCR; the TCRdb copy retains only in-frame clones and omits some. This table holds about 31,000 clones, approximately 88% found once. Note on this clone: The antigen remains undetermined.

The sequenced sample consisted of CD4+ T cells from blood buffy coats. V gene TRBV15 combines with J gene TRBJ1-4, with 8 bases identical to TRBD1. This sequence was found in a human donor in good health. The DNA for the CDR3 is TGTGCCACTTCTCGACAGGGGAATGAAAAACTGTTTTTT. Its protein product is CATSRQGNEKLFF.